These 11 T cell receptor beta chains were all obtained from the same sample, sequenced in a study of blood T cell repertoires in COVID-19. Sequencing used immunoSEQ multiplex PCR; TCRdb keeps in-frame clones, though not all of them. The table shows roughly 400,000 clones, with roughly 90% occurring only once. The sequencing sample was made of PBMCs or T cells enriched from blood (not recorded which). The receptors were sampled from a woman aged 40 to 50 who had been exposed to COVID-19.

CDR3 sequence reads: CASSDKNTEAFF. The CDR3, as DNA: TGTGCCAGCAGCGACAAGAACACTGAAGCTTTCTTT. The chain combines TRBV7-9 with TRBJ1-1; D ambiguous. CDR3 size: 12 residues. Germline lookup yields CDR1 SEHNR and CDR2 FQNEAQ (reference sequence). V shed 5 bases and J shed 1 base, with 5 bases lying between them. The full variable domain, its missing parts supplied by reference TRBV7-9 and TRBJ1-1, is DTGVSQNPRHKITKRGQNVTFRCDPISEHNRLYWYRQTLGQGPEFLTYFQNEAQLEKSRLLSDRFSAERPKGSFSTLEIQRTEQGDSAMYLCASSDKNTEAFFGQGTRLTVV.

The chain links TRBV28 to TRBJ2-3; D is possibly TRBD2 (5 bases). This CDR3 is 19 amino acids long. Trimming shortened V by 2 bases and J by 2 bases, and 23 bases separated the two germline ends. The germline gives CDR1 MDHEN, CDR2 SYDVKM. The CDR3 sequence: CASSLPPPRLRVNTDTQYF. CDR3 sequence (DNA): TGTGCCAGCAGTTTACCCCCCCCAAGGCTGAGGGTGAACACAGATACGCAGTATTTT. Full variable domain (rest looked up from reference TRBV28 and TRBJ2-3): DVKVTQSSRYLVKRTGEKVFLECVQDMDHENMFWYRQDPGLGLRLIYFSYDVKMKEKGDIPEGYSVSREKKERFSLILESASTNQTSMYLCASSLPPPRLRVNTDTQYFGPGTRLTVL.

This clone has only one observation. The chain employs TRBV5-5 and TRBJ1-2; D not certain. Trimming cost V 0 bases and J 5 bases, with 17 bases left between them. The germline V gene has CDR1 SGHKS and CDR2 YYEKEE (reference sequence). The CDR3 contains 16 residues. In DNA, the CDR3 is TGTGCCAGCAGCTTGGAACGGCAGGTCGCCCCTTATGGCTACACCTTC. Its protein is CASSLERQVAPYGYTF.

Here the CDR3 reads CASRGAISGNTIYF. CDR3 DNA: TGCGCCAGCAGGGGGGCCATCTCTGGAAACACCATATATTTT. This chain connects TRBV5-1 to TRBJ1-3; D is possibly TRBD1 (6 bases). CDR1 is SGHRS, CDR2 YFSETQ, per germline. The CDR3 has 14 residues. Trimming removed 5 bases at V and 0 bases at J, with 9 bases between.

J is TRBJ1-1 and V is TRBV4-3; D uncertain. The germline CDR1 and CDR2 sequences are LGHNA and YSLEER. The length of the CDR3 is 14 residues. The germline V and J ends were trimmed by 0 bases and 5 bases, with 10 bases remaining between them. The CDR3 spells CASSQEGRRTEAFF. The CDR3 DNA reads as TGCGCCAGCAGCCAAGAGGGGAGAAGGACTGAAGCTTTCTTT.

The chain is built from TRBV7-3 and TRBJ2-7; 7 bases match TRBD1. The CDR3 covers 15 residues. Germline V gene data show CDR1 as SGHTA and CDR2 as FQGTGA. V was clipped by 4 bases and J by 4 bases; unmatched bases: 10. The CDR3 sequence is CASSSGQSGQYEQYF. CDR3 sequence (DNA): TGTGCCAGCAGCTCAGGACAATCGGGACAGTACGAGCAGTACTTC.

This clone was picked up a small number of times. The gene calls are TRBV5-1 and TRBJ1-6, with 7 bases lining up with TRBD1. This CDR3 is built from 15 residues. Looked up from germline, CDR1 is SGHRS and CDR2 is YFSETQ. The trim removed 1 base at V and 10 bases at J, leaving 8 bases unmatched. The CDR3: CASSLRTGQGSPLHF. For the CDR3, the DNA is TGCGCCAGCAGCTTGAGGACAGGCCAGGGCTCACCCCTCCACTTT.

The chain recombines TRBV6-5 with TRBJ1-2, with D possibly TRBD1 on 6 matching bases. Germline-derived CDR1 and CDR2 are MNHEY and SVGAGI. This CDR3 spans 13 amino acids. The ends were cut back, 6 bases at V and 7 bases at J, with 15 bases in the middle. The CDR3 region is CASSLGQRSGYTF. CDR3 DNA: TGTGCCAGCAGCCTAGGACAGAGGAGTGGCTACACCTTC.

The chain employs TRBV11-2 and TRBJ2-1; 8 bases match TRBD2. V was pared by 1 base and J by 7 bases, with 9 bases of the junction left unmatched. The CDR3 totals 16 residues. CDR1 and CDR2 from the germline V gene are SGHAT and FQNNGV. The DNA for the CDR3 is TGTGCCAGCAGCTTAGCGGGGGGGCCTATGCCGAATGAGCAGTTCTTC. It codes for CASSLAGGPMPNEQFF.

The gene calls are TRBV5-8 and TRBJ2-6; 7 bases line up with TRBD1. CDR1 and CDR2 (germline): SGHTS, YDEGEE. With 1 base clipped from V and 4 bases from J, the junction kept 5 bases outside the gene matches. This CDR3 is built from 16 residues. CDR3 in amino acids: CASSLQGVRGANVLTF. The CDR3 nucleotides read TGTGCCAGCAGCTTGCAGGGGGTGCGCGGGGCCAACGTCCTGACTTTC.

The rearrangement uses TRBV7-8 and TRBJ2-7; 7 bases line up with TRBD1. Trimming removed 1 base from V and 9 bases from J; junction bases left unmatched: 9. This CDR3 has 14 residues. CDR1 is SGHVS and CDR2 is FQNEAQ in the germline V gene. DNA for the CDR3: TGTGCCAGCAGCTTAGAAACCACAGGGGCCAGGCAGTACTTC. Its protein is CASSLETTGARQYF.